This T cell receptor beta chain was profiled in a study of siplizumab effects on memory and regulatory T cells. Notes on the study in general: Alloreactive sequences traceable to unstimulated CD4+ memory cells were significantly reduced by siplizumab. Both greater diversity than memory cells and a major contribution to the alloresponse seemed to characterize naive T cells. A mean of approximately 69% of mappable alloreactive CD4+ clones were Treg-derived with siplizumab, compared with 25% to 30% in controls.

Some 93,000 TCR templates per sample were sequenced. Profiled with immunoSEQ multiplex PCR; TCRdb holds only in-frame clones, not every one. The sample holds 100,000 or so clones, around 93% seen once. In regard to this clone: What it binds is not known.

The CDR3 sequence is 14 residues long. The sequenced material came from CD4+ T cells sorted from blood. The TCR comes from a human donor in good health. The V and J genes are TRBV21-1 and TRBJ1-2. TRBV21-1 is classified as a pseudogene. The CDR3 DNA follows: TGTGCCAGCAGCCCCCGGGCCGGGGGCCATGGCTACACCTTC. Translating gives CASSPRAGGHGYTF.